The 14 T cell receptor beta chains in this list originate from one sample, sequenced in a study of T-cell memory formation after mild COVID-19. One entry per CDR3 protein results from TCRdb running MiXCR on the 5' RACE reads. The data contain roughly 280,000 distinct CDR3 sequences, roughly 8.2% of them singletons. Material for sequencing was PBMCs or a T cell subset sorted from them (not recorded which). These receptors were collected from a man aged 18 to 35 who had mild COVID-19 (a few samples of this study predate the infection). Cell type and time point are not known.

This clonotype was detected only a few times. J is TRBJ2-7 and V is TRBV20-1; 7 nucleotides line up with TRBD1. The CDR3 is 12 residues long. Germline V gives CDR1 DFQATT, CDR2 SNEGSKA (reference sequence). CDR3 sequence reads: CTIQGKGYEQYV. The CDR3 DNA reads TGCACGATACAGGGGAAAGGGTACGAGCAGTACGTC.

The chain has TRBV3-1 and TRBJ2-7; D possibly corresponds to TRBD2 (5 bases). The CDR3 spans 16 residues. V lost 4 bases and J lost 4, with 20 bases in between. CDR1 and CDR2 (germline): LGHDT, YNNKEL (reference sequence). The CDR3 nucleotides read TGTGCCAGCAGCCCTTCCGGGATAGACGTCGGTTACGAGCAGTACTTC. This encodes CASSPSGIDVGYEQYF.

This clonotype was seen ten or more times. The CDR3 spells CASTPTGPQETQYF. The CDR3 DNA reads as TGTGCCAGCACACCTACAGGGCCCCAAGAGACCCAGTACTTC. The chain links TRBV7-9 to TRBJ2-5; D perhaps matches TRBD1 (6 bases). Germline V lookup: CDR1 SEHNR, CDR2 FQNEAQ (reference sequence). Trimming cost V 7 bases and J 1 base, with 13 bases left between them. The CDR3 is 14 residues long.

This clonotype was seen a few times. The V call is TRBV4-3, the J call TRBJ2-3; no firm D call. Looked up from germline, CDR1 is LGHNA and CDR2 is YSLEER. Trimming removed 1 base from V and 3 bases from J, with 5 bases in between. The CDR3 covers 13 residues. The CDR3 here is CASSQVSTDTQYF. The CDR3 bases are TGCGCCAGCAGCCAAGTCTCAACAGATACGCAGTATTTT.

The chain couples TRBV4-1 to TRBJ2-7; the D is unclear. CDR1 is MGHRA, CDR2 YSYEKL, per germline. The CDR3 totals 14 residues. Trimming removed 2 bases at V and 6 bases at J, with 14 bases between. CDR3 region: CASSQTPTDGEQYV. In DNA form, the CDR3 reads TGCGCCAGCAGCCAAACCCCCACGGACGGCGAGCAGTACGTC.

V usage is TRBV5-6 and J usage is TRBJ2-3; TRBD2 aligns across 11 bases. Trimming cost V 4 bases and J 10 bases; bases outside gene matches: 20. There are 18 residues in the CDR3. CDR1 is SGHDT and CDR2 is YYEEEE in the germline V gene. The DNA for the CDR3 is TGTGCCAGCAGCCGCGAGGTGGGACTAGCGGTAGGCAAAGGCTCGCAGTATTTT. Translated: CASSREVGLAVGKGSQYF.

V gene TRBV7-9 combines with J gene TRBJ2-3, with 8 nucleotides matching TRBD2. Germline V gives CDR1 SEHNR, CDR2 FQNEAQ (reference sequence). This CDR3 has 14 residues. J gave up 7 bases and V 5 bases, and 8 bases lay outside the gene matches. CDR3 loop: CASSLGTSRNTQYF. CDR3 bases: TGTGCCAGCAGCCTTGGGACTAGTCGGAATACGCAGTATTTT.

There are many counts of this clonotype. This CDR3 is CASSFSTNEQFF. CDR3 nucleotides: TGTGCCAGCAGCTTCTCGACGAATGAGCAGTTCTTC. The chain uses TRBV7-8 and TRBJ2-1; unclear D gene. Trimming cost V 3 bases and J 7 bases, with 7 bases left between them. The CDR3 is made up of 12 amino acids. The V gene's germline CDR1 is SGHVS and CDR2 FQNEAQ.

This clonotype was seen a few times. The rearrangement links TRBV7-9 to TRBJ1-2; tentatively, D is TRBD1 (6 bases). Trimming removed 5 bases from V and 0 bases from J, with 19 bases in between. CDR3 length: 17 amino acids. The germline CDR1 and CDR2 sequences are SEHNR and FQNEAQ (reference sequence). The DNA for the CDR3 is TGTGCCAGCAGCCCACCCGTGGAGGGGGAAGCTAACTATGGCTACACCTTC. Translating it yields CASSPPVEGEANYGYTF.

V and J are TRBV25-1 and TRBJ2-5, with 8 bases identical to TRBD2. V gave up 0 bases and J gave up 5 bases; unmatched junction bases: 8. The germline V gene has CDR1 MGHDK and CDR2 SYGVNS. This CDR3 has 16 amino acids. CDR3 nucleotides: TGTGCCAGCAGTGAATATTCCGGGGGGGCTCGGGAGACCCAGTACTTC. It yields the protein CASSEYSGGARETQYF.

This clonotype was detected only a few times. This chain links TRBV5-4 with TRBJ2-1; 7 nucleotides align to TRBD2. The CDR3 is 13 amino acids. J gave up 9 bases and V 3 bases, and 6 bases lay outside the gene matches. The V gene's germline CDR1 is SGHNT and CDR2 YYREEE (reference sequence). DNA for the CDR3: TGTGCCAGCAGCTGGCAGACTAGCATTGAGCAGTTCTTC. As protein: CASSWQTSIEQFF.

This clonotype was detected only a few times. The rearrangement uses TRBV6-2 or TRBV6-3 and TRBJ2-6, with D perhaps TRBD1 (5 bases). The CDR3 extends over 16 amino acids. Germline V gene sequence: CDR1 MNHEY, CDR2 SVGEGT. V was pared by 5 bases and J by 0 bases, with 11 bases between. CDR3 loop: CASSTEQVSGANVLTF. The CDR3 DNA reads as TGTGCCAGCAGTACCGAACAGGTCTCTGGGGCCAACGTCCTGACTTTC.

The chain carries TRBV7-3 and TRBJ2-2; D is possibly TRBD1 (6 bases). Germline-derived CDR1 and CDR2 are SGHTA and FQGTGA. CDR3 length equals 16 residues. Trimming shortened V by 1 base and J by 1 base, and 10 bases separated the two germline ends. DNA of the CDR3: TGTGCCAGCAGCTTAATGGGGGCGCAGAACACCGGGGAGCTGTTTTTT. Its protein is CASSLMGAQNTGELFF.

The gene calls are TRBV24-1 and TRBJ1-1; D is ambiguous. V was shortened by 2 bases and J by 1 base, with 4 bases between the two germline ends. Germline lookup yields CDR1 KGHDR and CDR2 SFDVKD. This CDR3 has 13 residues. The CDR3 coding sequence is TGTGCCACCAGTGATTGTCGGAACACTGAAGCTTTCTTT. The encoded protein is CATSDCRNTEAFF.